The source of this TCR beta chain is a study of T cell clonality in common variable immunodeficiency. This clone was counted ten times or more. The DNA ends 3 residues before the CDR3 does, and the rest of the CDR3 is filled in from the germline J gene. Germline CDR1 is DFQATT and CDR2 is SNEGSKA (reference sequence). The germline V and J ends were trimmed by 5 bases and 0 bases, with 11 bases remaining between them. This CDR3 comprises 13 residues. Only in-frame clones appear in the TCRdb table, and some are missing; sequencing was by immunoSEQ multiplex PCR. The data list more than 65,000 clones, none observed once; about 0.8% falls to the top ten.

The chain combines TRBV20-1 with TRBJ2-7; weak D call: TRBD2 (5 bases). Sequenced input: peripheral blood mononuclear cells. The receptor comes from a person aged 18-70 years in good health. The covered CDR3 bases are TGCAGTGCTGTGCGGGCGCCCTCCTACGAG. Amino acid sequence: CSAVRAPSYE. The CDR3 as a whole reads CSAVRAPSYEQYF.